This TCR beta chain is drawn from a study of CD8+ T cells in alopecia areata. General study findings and limits: An increase in clonality over normal scalp was evident in lesional scalp, especially alopecia totalis/universalis.

This CDR3 is 14 amino acids long. Germline CDR1 reads LGHNT; CDR2 reads FRNRAP. J gave up 3 bases and V 6 bases, and 8 bases lay outside the gene matches. As to this clone: Its antigen is as yet unknown.

Regarding treatment: oral pan-JAK inhibitor, 5-10 mg twice daily. In each case, RNA was isolated and then reverse transcribed into cDNA as the sequencing template. The data were produced by immunoSEQ multiplex PCR, yet TCRdb's version contains in-frame clones alone and is incomplete. The sample consists of roughly 150,000 clones, 54% of them appearing once. The genes are TRBV12-5 and TRBJ2-7; 7 bases agree with TRBD1. The TCR sequence derives from a human donor with alopecia areata. The sequencing here drew on CD8+ T cells sorted from blood, taken at week 4, from a patient treated with tofacitinib. CDR3 amino acids: CASGPAGGSYEQYF. The CDR3 bases are TGTGCTAGTGGGCCAGCAGGGGGTAGCTACGAGCAGTACTTC.